This record looks at one TCR beta chain sequence and its context. The target antigen is unknown. This entry comes from a study of vaccination and CD4 T cells after COVID-19. Study as a whole: Post-COVID sampling occurred a median about 110 days after diagnosis (range 35 to 161).

This sample's treatment: roughly ten-day PBMC culture with coronavirus spike peptide pools or control peptides (ViraFEST assay). The study's findings and limits: Researchers looked at relatively few convalescent patients and had no early post-infection timepoints. Vaccine-specific clones in convalescent patients were spike mono-reactive in 304 of 307 cases.

Sequencing of the DNA from cultured CD4+ T cells was carried out with the Oncomine TCR Beta short-read assay. The authors extracted genomic DNA from cultured CD4+ T cells. In TCRdb, the PCR reads were re-called with MiXCR into one record per CDR3 protein. Found here are 15,000 or so distinct CDR3 sequences, 40% to 65% of them singletons; the top ten hold roughly 7.6%. The CDR3 runs 16 residues. The germline V gene has CDR1 SGHDN and CDR2 FVKESK. The V gene lost 2 bases and the J gene lost 7 bases, with 20 bases spanning the gap. The chain has TRBV14 and TRBJ2-5; TRBD2 might be the D (5 bases). The sample taken for sequencing was CD4+ T cells from blood, cultured in vitro. This TCR derives from a human donor who had recovered from COVID-19. The chain's CDR3 is CASSQRPGMGSGTQYF. The CDR3 DNA reads TGTGCCAGCAGCCAAAGGCCCGGGATGGGCTCAGGGACCCAGTACTTC.